This T cell receptor (beta chain) was captured in a study of shared clonotypes between healthy human individuals. This CDR3 spans 16 amino acids. The V segment lost 4 bases and the J segment 3 bases; nucleotides outside the gene matches: 11. Germline V gives CDR1 MNHEY, CDR2 SMNVEV (reference sequence). This clone has just a few counts. The protocol was immunoSEQ multiplex PCR, while the TCRdb copy is restricted to in-frame clones and leaves out a portion. The sample has about a million clones, around four fifths seen once. Caucasian adults residing in Nashville, Tennessee made up all the donors. This chain connects TRBV27 to TRBJ2-5, with 7 bases that match TRBD2. The sequenced sample was memory CD4+ T cells sorted from blood. Subset denoted: CD45RA-negative fraction. The receptor was isolated from a man between 18 and 35 years old in good health. The CDR3 loop is CASSSFSYGGEETQYF. CDR3 sequence (DNA): TGTGCCAGCAGTTCCTTTTCCTATGGGGGGGAAGAGACCCAGTACTTC.